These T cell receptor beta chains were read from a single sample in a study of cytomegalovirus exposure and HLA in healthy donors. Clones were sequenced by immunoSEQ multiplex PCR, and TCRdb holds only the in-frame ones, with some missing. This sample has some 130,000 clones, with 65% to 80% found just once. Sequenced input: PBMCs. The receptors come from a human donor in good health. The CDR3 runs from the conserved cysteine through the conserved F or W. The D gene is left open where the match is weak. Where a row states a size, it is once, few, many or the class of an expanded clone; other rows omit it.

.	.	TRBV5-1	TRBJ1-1	TGCGCCAGCGGTGACGGGGCTTTCTTT	CASGDGAFF
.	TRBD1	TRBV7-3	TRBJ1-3	TGTGCCAGCAGCCTCGGGACAGGGTCTGGAAACACCATATATTTT	CASSLGTGSGNTIYF
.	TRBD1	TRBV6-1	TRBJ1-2	TGTGCCAGCATAAGCAGGGGGAGCACTAGAGGCTACACCTTC	CASISRGSTRGYTF
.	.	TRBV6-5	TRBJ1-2	TGTGCCAGCAGTGCTCGACAGGTGCACTTC	CASSARQVHF
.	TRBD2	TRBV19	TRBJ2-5	TGTGCCAGCCGGGGGCGGGGGGAAGGGGGGACCCAGTACTTC	CASRGRGEGGTQYF
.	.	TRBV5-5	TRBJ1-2	TGTGCCAGCAGCCGTCAGCAGGGTCTGGGAGGCTACACCTTC	CASSRQQGLGGYTF
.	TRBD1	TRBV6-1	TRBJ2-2	TGTGCCAGCAGGGGGACAGGTCACACCGGGGAGCTGTTTTTT	CASRGTGHTGELFF
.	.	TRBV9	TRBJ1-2	TGTGCCAGCAGCGCGCCGTTCCGCCTCAACCAGGACTATGGCTACACCTTC	CASSAPFRLNQDYGYTF
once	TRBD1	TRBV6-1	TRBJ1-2	TGTGCCAGCAGACAACAGGGGGCGGTACCTGGCTACACCTTC	CASRQQGAVPGYTF
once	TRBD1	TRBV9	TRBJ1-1	TGTGCCAGCAGCGTAGATAGGGACAGCTTGAACACTGAAGCTTTCTTT	CASSVDRDSLNTEAFF
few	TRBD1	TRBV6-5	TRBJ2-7	TGTGCCAGCAGTAGAAGGGGGCGCCCGAACGAGCAGTACTTC	CASSRRGRPNEQYF
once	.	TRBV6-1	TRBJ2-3	TGTGCCAGCAGTGGGGACAACATCGCGCAGTATTTT	CASSGDNIAQYF
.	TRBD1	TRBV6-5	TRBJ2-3	TGTGCCAGCACCCTACAAGGGGGCAACACAGATACGCAGTATTTT	CASTLQGGNTDTQYF
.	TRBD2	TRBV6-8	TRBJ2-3	TGTGCCAGCACCTCGGCAGCGGGGGGGCATGGAGATACGCAGTATTTT	CASTSAAGGHGDTQYF
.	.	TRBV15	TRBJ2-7	TGTGCCACCAGCCCAGGGACTTACTCCTACGAGCAGTACTTC	CATSPGTYSYEQYF
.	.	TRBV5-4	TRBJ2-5	TGTGCCAGCAGCTTGGCCGGGGGTCAAAAGACCCAGTACTTC	CASSLAGGQKTQYF
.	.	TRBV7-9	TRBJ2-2	TGTGCCAGCAGCAACACCGCGCAGGGGGGGAACACCGGGGAGCTGTTTTTT	CASSNTAQGGNTGELFF
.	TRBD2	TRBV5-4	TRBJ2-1	TGTGCCAGCAGCTCCCATAGCGGGAGCACCTACAATGAGCAGTTCTTC	CASSSHSGSTYNEQFF
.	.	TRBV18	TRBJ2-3	TGTGCCAGCTCACCAAGAGGTGGAGGTGGCACAGATACGCAGTATTTT	CASSPRGGGGTDTQYF
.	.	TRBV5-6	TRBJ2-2	TGTGCCAGCAGCTGGGCTCGTAGATTTGGAAGCGGGGAGCTGTTTTTT	CASSWARRFGSGELFF
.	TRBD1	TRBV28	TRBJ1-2	TGTGCCAGCAGTTTCTTGGGACAGTCAGCTACTAACTATGGCTACACCTTC	CASSFLGQSATNYGYTF
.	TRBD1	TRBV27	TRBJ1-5	TGTGCCAGCAGGCCTGGGACAGTCAATCAGCCCCAGCATTTT	CASRPGTVNQPQHF
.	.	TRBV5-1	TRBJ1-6	TGCGCCAGCAGTCCTTGGGGGGGCAATTCACCCCTCCACTTT	CASSPWGGNSPLHF
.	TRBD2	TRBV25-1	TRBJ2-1	TGTGCCAGCAGGGTAGCGGGGGGGCTCGGTGAGCAGTTCTTC	CASRVAGGLGEQFF
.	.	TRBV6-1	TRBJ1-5	TGTGCCAGCAGCCAAGATGCCAGGCAGCCCCAGCATTTT	CASSQDARQPQHF
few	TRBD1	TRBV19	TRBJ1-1	TGTGCCAGTAGAAGAACAGGGGCAATGAACACTGAAGCTTTCTTT	CASRRTGAMNTEAFF
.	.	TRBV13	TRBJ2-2	TGTGCCAGCAGCTTATACAGGGCCACCGGGGAGCTGTTTTTT	CASSLYRATGELFF
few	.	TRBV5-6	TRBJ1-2	TGTGCCAGCAGCTTTGGGCCTCCTGCCGATGGCTACACCTTC	CASSFGPPADGYTF
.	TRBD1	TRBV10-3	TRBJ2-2	TGTGCCATCAGTGAGGCGGGACAGGGAACCGGGGAGCTGTTTTTT	CAISEAGQGTGELFF
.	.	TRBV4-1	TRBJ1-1	TGCGCCAGCAGCCAAGCATGGCGGGGGGCTACCACTGAAGCTTTCTTT	CASSQAWRGATTEAFF
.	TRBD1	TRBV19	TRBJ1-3	TGTGCCAGTAGTACTCGGACAGGCTCTGGAAACACCATATATTTT	CASSTRTGSGNTIYF
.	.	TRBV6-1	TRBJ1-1	TGTGCCAGCAGTTTCGGGATGAACACTGAAGCTTTCTTT	CASSFGMNTEAFF
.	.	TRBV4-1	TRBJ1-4	TGCGCCAGCAGCCAACAGGGGCTTAATGAAAAACTGTTTTTT	CASSQQGLNEKLFF
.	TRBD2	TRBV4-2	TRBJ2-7	TGTGCCAGCAGCCAAGAATGGATTCGGACTAGCGGGGTTTCCTACGAGCAGTACTTC	CASSQEWIRTSGVSYEQYF
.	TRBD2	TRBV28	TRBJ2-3	TGTGCCAGCAGCGGGGGGGTGGGGACAGATACGCAGTATTTT	CASSGGVGTDTQYF
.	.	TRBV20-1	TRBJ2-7	TGCAGTGCTAGCGTTTCCGTGGAGCAGTACTTC	CSASVSVEQYF
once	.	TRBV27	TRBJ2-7	TGTGCCAGCAGTACAGGGAACTACGAGCAGTACTTC	CASSTGNYEQYF
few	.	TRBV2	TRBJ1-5	TGTGCCAGCTTGGAGGACGGGAACCAGCCCCAGCATTTT	CASLEDGNQPQHF
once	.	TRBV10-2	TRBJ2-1	TGCGCCAGCAGTGAGTCGTGGATAGGGAGTATCGGCAATGAGCAGTTCTTC	CASSESWIGSIGNEQFF
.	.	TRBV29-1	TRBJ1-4	TGCAGCGCTATTCAGGGCGGACTGTTTTTT	CSAIQGGLFF
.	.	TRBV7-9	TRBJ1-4	TGTGCCAGCAGCTTAGATCAGGGTACTCGGGTTTTT	CASSLDQGTRVF
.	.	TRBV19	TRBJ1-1	TGTGCCAGTAGTATATCAGAGAACACTGAAGCTTTCTTT	CASSISENTEAFF
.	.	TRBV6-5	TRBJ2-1	TGTGCCAGCAGTTACCCCGGCGGTAACAATGAGCAGTTCTTC	CASSYPGGNNEQFF
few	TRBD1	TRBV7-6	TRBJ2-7	TGTGCCAGCAGCTTGGTGGGACAGAACAACGAGCAGTACTTC	CASSLVGQNNEQYF
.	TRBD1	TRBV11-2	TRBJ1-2	TGTGCCAGCAGCTACCGACAGGGACTGGATGGCTACACCTTC	CASSYRQGLDGYTF
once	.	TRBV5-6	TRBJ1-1	TGTGCCAGCAGCTTGTTGGCTTACAGGAGTACCACTGAAGCTTTCTTT	CASSLLAYRSTTEAFF
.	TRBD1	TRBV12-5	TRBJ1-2	TGTGCTAGTGGCTCCGGGACAGGGGGCTACTATGGCTACACCTTC	CASGSGTGGYYGYTF
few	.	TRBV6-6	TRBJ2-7	TGTGCCAGCAGTTACACTAGAACAGGGTACGAGCAGTACTTC	CASSYTRTGYEQYF
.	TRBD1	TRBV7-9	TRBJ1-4	TGTGCCAGCAGCTCACTCAGGGACAGGGGTCGCGGTACTGAAAAACTGTTTTTT	CASSSLRDRGRGTEKLFF
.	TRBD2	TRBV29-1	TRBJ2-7	TGCAGCGTTGGTTTGCGGGGGGCCTACGAGCAGTACTTC	CSVGLRGAYEQYF